The clone carrying this TCR beta chain has only a few counts. The target antigen is unknown. The authors ran a second PCR of 7 to 11 cycles using a sample-barcoded 5' primer and a J-beta primer mix. Sequencing recovered at least 3 million CDR3-containing paired-end reads from each sample. TCRdb processed the 5' RACE reads anew with MiXCR; each CDR3 protein has one entry. Altogether around 1.7 million distinct CDR3 sequences are present, about 30% being singletons, with the ten largest covering over 7%. Healthy Caucasians from Russia aged about 6 to 90 served as donors. This sample stems from a study of blood T cells in healthy people across ages. General study results and limits: Comparison with aged donors showed that long-lived donors had more naive CD4+ cells and higher diversity.

The CDR3 length is 14 residues. Germline V gene lookup returns CDR1 SGHVS and CDR2 FQNEAQ. V dropped 2 bases and J dropped 2 bases, with 10 bases sitting between them. The receptor comes from a woman aged 25 to 39 in good health. Sequencing was performed on blood. This chain uses TRBV7-8 with TRBJ2-7; D not resolved. The CDR3 DNA is TGTGCCAGCAGCTTAATGTCTAGGACCTACGAGCAGTACTTC. Translated, it gives CASSLMSRTYEQYF. Based on the CDR3 plus reference TRBV7-8 and TRBJ2-7, the full variable domain is GAGVSQSPRYKVAKRGQDVALRCDPISGHVSLFWYQQALGQGPEFLTYFQNEAQLDKSGLPSDRFFAERPEGSVSTLKIQRTQQEDSAVYLCASSLMSRTYEQYFGPGTRLTVT.